The 28 T cell receptor beta chains below come from one sample, sequenced in a study of cytomegalovirus exposure and HLA in healthy donors (dated by TCRdb to 2015 to 2018). Receptor libraries were prepared by the immunoSEQ multiplex PCR assay. The multiplex PCR relied on a mix of 60 forward primers for TCR Vbeta segments and 13 reverse primers for TCR Jbeta segments. In TCRdb, the immuneACCESS table is reduced to in-frame sequences with V and J assigned. These tables do not hold every clone; where another copy was compared, an unresolved V gene accounts for under half, and the others remain unexplained. The sample records about 150,000 clones, 70% to 80% of which are singletons. 3% to 4% of the sample rests with the top ten. The specimen sequenced was PBMCs. The receptors derive from a human donor in good health.

The V and J genes are TRBV30 and TRBJ1-2, with D maybe TRBD1 (5 bases). The CDR3 is made up of 15 amino acids. The germline gives CDR1 GTSNPN, CDR2 SVGIG (reference sequence). V shed 3 bases and J shed 6 bases, with 20 bases lying between them. The CDR3 DNA follows: TGTGCCTGGAGCGCCATTGGGGTTAAAGGGGATGGCTACACCTTC. Its translation is CAWSAIGVKGDGYTF.

This clone was picked up one time. V usage is TRBV7-6 and J usage is TRBJ2-3; no clear D. V gave up 5 bases and J gave up 0 bases, with 6 bases separating them. The CDR3 has 13 amino acids. The germline CDR1 and CDR2 sequences are SGHVS and FNYEAQ. The CDR3 nucleotides read TGTGCCAGCAGCCCCGGGAGCACAGATACGCAGTATTTT. Protein sequence: CASSPGSTDTQYF.

The chain uses TRBV9 and TRBJ1-1, with D possibly being TRBD1 (5 bases). V lost 0 bases, J lost 1 base, and 16 bases lay in between. Germline CDR1 and CDR2: SGDLS and YYNGEE. There are 17 residues in the CDR3. CDR3 nucleotides: TGTGCCAGCAGCGTAGTTACAGGTTCACCGAGGAACACTGAAGCTTTCTTT. It is translated as CASSVVTGSPRNTEAFF.

The V call is TRBV28, the J call TRBJ1-3; 8 bases are shared with TRBD1. Trimming cost V 1 base and J 4 bases; bases outside gene matches: 6. The CDR3 covers 16 residues. Germline values: CDR1 MDHEN, CDR2 SYDVKM. The chain's CDR3 is CASSLLTTGGGNTIYF. The CDR3 nucleotides are TGTGCCAGCAGTTTATTGACCACAGGGGGGGGAAACACCATATATTTT.

The rearrangement links TRBV2 to TRBJ2-3; maybe TRBD1 (6 bases). This CDR3 region has 15 residues. Looked up from germline, CDR1 is SNHLY and CDR2 is FYNNEI. V was trimmed by 10 bases and J by 4 bases, leaving 21 bases between them. The CDR3 region has the DNA TGTGCCACCTCATTGGACAGAGCTGGGGCAGATACGCAGTATTTT. Encoded protein: CATSLDRAGADTQYF.

The genes are TRBV19 and TRBJ1-1; TRBD1 matches at 7 bases. The CDR3 extends over 13 amino acids. In germline, CDR1 is LNHDA, CDR2 SQIVND (reference sequence). Unmatched junction bases numbered 8, after V lost 7 bases and J lost 6 bases. DNA for the CDR3: TGTGCCAGTACCCCACAGGGGCTCCCTGAAGCTTTCTTT. Protein: CASTPQGLPEAFF. The full variable domain, in which reference TRBV19 and TRBJ1-1 provide the parts outside the CDR3, is DGGITQSPKYLFRKEGQNVTLSCEQNLNHDAMYWYRQDPGQGLRLIYYSQIVNDFQKGDIAEGYSVSREKKESFPLTVTSAQKNPTAFYLCASTPQGLPEAFFGQGTRLTVV.

This clone appeared once. The V and J genes are TRBV7-8 and TRBJ2-7; D may be TRBD2 (5 bases). The CDR3 length is 16 residues. V was trimmed by 2 bases and J by 2 bases, leaving 16 bases between them. Germline lookup yields CDR1 SGHVS and CDR2 FQNEAQ. Here the CDR3 DNA reads TGTGCCAGCAGCTTATATGTTTTTCCCGGGGCCTACGAGCAGTACTTC. Residues: CASSLYVFPGAYEQYF.

The chain has TRBV28 and TRBJ2-1, with TRBD1 identical over 9 bases. The CDR3 is made up of 16 amino acids. Germline V gene lookup returns CDR1 MDHEN and CDR2 SYDVKM. The V segment lost 5 bases and the J segment 3 bases; nucleotides outside the gene matches: 8. CDR3 nucleotide sequence: TGTGCCAGCAGTCCTCCCGGGACAGGGTACTACAATGAGCAGTTCTTC. Residues: CASSPPGTGYYNEQFF.

The chain links TRBV29-1 to TRBJ2-1; 8 bases fit TRBD2. V shed 5 bases and J 0 bases; nucleotides not matched to a gene: 3. The CDR3 spans 14 residues. Per the germline V gene, CDR1 is SQVTM and CDR2 is ANQGSEA. Here the CDR3 reads CSVQRGSSYNEQFF. In DNA, the CDR3 is TGCAGCGTTCAGCGGGGGAGCTCCTACAATGAGCAGTTCTTC.

J is TRBJ1-1 and V is TRBV5-1, with a possible D match to TRBD1 (5 bases). The ends were cut back, 4 bases at V and 6 bases at J, with 10 bases in the middle. The germline CDR1 and CDR2 sequences are SGHRS and YFSETQ. CDR3 length: 12 residues. CDR3 loop: CASSMTGAEAFF. For the CDR3, the DNA is TGCGCCAGCAGCATGACGGGGGCTGAAGCTTTCTTT.

This clone was recorded a few times. The J gene is TRBJ2-7, the V gene TRBV5-6, with 10 bases matching TRBD2. The CDR3 extends over 15 amino acids. V was pared by 0 bases and J by 4 bases, with 4 bases of the junction left unmatched. From germline, CDR1 is SGHDT and CDR2 YYEEEE. CDR3 coding DNA: TGTGCCAGCAGCTTGGTGGTAGCGGGAGGTTACGAGCAGTACTTC. It specifies CASSLVVAGGYEQYF. The variable domain in full, completed from reference TRBV5-6 and TRBJ2-7, reads DAGVTQSPTHLIKTRGQQVTLRCSPKSGHDTVSWYQQALGQGPQFIFQYYEEEERQRGNFPDRFSGHQFPNYSSELNVNALLLGDSALYLCASSLVVAGGYEQYFGPGTRLTVT.

The chain employs TRBV10-1 and TRBJ2-3, with D maybe TRBD1 (6 bases). The CDR3 spans 13 residues. Per germline, CDR1 WNHNN and CDR2 SYGVQD (reference sequence). V lost 7 bases, J lost 9 bases, and 17 bases lay in between. The CDR3 is CASTAAQRGTQYF. The CDR3 DNA follows: TGCGCCAGCACCGCCGCTCAAAGGGGGACGCAGTATTTT.

The chain couples TRBV6-1 to TRBJ1-2, with 8 bases aligning to TRBD1. The CDR3 runs 12 residues. Trimming removed 5 bases from V and 6 bases from J; junction bases left unmatched: 2. The germline gives CDR1 MNHNS, CDR2 SASEGT. The CDR3 DNA reads TGTGCCAGCAGTACAGGGGGGAATGGCTACACCTTC. Encoded protein: CASSTGGNGYTF.

The chain uses TRBV7-2 and TRBJ2-7; D is undetermined. Per germline, CDR1 SGHTA and CDR2 FQGNSA. Trimming took off 6 bases at V and 2 bases at J, with 11 bases between the two ends. There are 13 residues in the CDR3. CDR3 nucleotide sequence: TGTGCCAGCAGACCCCCATGGCCCTACGAGCAGTACTTC. This encodes CASRPPWPYEQYF. The full variable domain, in which reference TRBV7-2 and TRBJ2-7 provide the parts outside the CDR3, is GAGVSQSPSNKVTEKGKDVELRCDPISGHTALYWYRQSLGQGLEFLIYFQGNSAPDKSGLPSDRFSAERTGGSVSTLTIQRTQQEDSAVYLCASRPPWPYEQYFGPGTRLTVT.

This clone has more than one count but fewer than ten. The V gene is TRBV9, the J gene TRBJ2-1, with 15 bases matching TRBD2. V was pared by 0 bases and J by 4 bases, with 2 bases of the junction left unmatched. Germline CDR1 reads SGDLS; CDR2 reads YYNGEE. The CDR3 has 17 residues. DNA for the CDR3: TGTGCCAGCAGCGTAGCGGGGACTAGCGGGAGGTACAATGAGCAGTTCTTC. Translation: CASSVAGTSGRYNEQFF.

This sequence joins TRBV28 and TRBJ1-5, with D tentatively TRBD1 (5 bases). Per the germline V gene, CDR1 is MDHEN and CDR2 is SYDVKM. The V end lost 7 bases, the J end lost 7 bases, and 17 bases lay between the germline ends. The length of the CDR3 is 14 residues. CDR3 sequence (DNA): TGTGCCAGCAAGCCAACAGGCAGACCGCAGCCCCAGCATTTT. Translation: CASKPTGRPQPQHF.

The chain is built from TRBV6-5 and TRBJ1-1; D might be TRBD1 (5 bases). This CDR3 region has 16 residues. V lost 0 bases and J lost 1, with 12 bases in between. Germline loops: CDR1 MNHEY, CDR2 SVGAGI. CDR3 sequence: CASSYSKGPRNTEAFF. As DNA, the CDR3 is TGTGCCAGCAGTTACTCGAAGGGGCCAAGGAACACTGAAGCTTTCTTT.

The sample holds one count of this clone. The chain couples TRBV2 to TRBJ1-2, with D perhaps TRBD1 (5 bases). V lost 8 bases and J 4 bases, leaving 17 bases between the germline ends. The length of the CDR3 is 14 residues. The germline V gene has CDR1 SNHLY and CDR2 FYNNEI. CDR3 DNA sequence: TGTGCCAGCGTGCTCCAGGGCGGGGGCTATGGCTACACCTTC. The encoded protein is CASVLQGGGYGYTF.

V usage is TRBV6-5 and J usage is TRBJ2-3; 10 bases are a match to TRBD1. Germline CDR1 MNHEY, CDR2 SVGAGI. Trimming cost V 4 bases and J 1 base; bases outside gene matches: 5. The CDR3 is 16 amino acids. CDR3 DNA sequence: TGTGCCAGCAGTTCCTGGACAGGGGGGGGCACAGATACGCAGTATTTT. This translates into CASSSWTGGGTDTQYF.

The chain has TRBV4-3 and TRBJ2-7; 10 nucleotides line up with TRBD2. V gave up 0 bases and J gave up 5 bases; unmatched junction bases: 10. The CDR3 has 17 amino acids. Per the germline V gene, CDR1 is LGHNA and CDR2 is YSLEER. CDR3 DNA: TGCGCCAGCAGCCAAGATAGAGGAGCGGGAGGGCCCGACGAGCAGTACTTC. Protein product: CASSQDRGAGGPDEQYF.

This clone showed up just a few times. V and J are TRBV4-2 and TRBJ1-5; 7 nucleotides agree with TRBD1. V gave up 2 bases and J gave up 4 bases; unmatched junction bases: 5. The germline gives CDR1 LGHNA, CDR2 YNFKEQ. This CDR3 has 15 amino acids. The CDR3 region is CASSQTGVTNQPQHF. CDR3 nucleotide sequence: TGTGCCAGCAGCCAAACAGGGGTGACGAATCAGCCCCAGCATTTT.

This chain uses TRBV9 with TRBJ2-5; no clear D gene. The CDR3 extends over 14 amino acids. In germline, CDR1 is SGDLS, CDR2 YYNGEE. V shed 0 bases and J shed 1 base, with 7 bases lying between them. The CDR3 nucleotides read TGTGCCAGCAGCGTAGGGGCACGCCAAGAGACCCAGTACTTC. This sequence encodes CASSVGARQETQYF.

The chain has TRBV5-4 and TRBJ1-2, with a tentative D call TRBD1 (5 bases). CDR3 length: 14 residues. The germline V gene encodes CDR1 SGHNT and CDR2 YYREEE (reference sequence). The germline V and J ends were trimmed by 2 bases and 4 bases, with 12 bases remaining between them. This CDR3 is CASSLSLQAYGYTF. For the CDR3, the DNA is TGTGCCAGCAGCTTATCCCTACAGGCCTATGGCTACACCTTC. Based on the CDR3 plus reference TRBV5-4 and TRBJ1-2, the full variable domain is ETGVTQSPTHLIKTRGQQVTLRCSSQSGHNTVSWYQQALGQGPQFIFQYYREEENGRGNFPPRFSGLQFPNYSSELNVNALELDDSALYLCASSLSLQAYGYTFGSGTRLTVV.

The chain carries TRBV28 and TRBJ1-2, with 9 positions matching TRBD1. The CDR3 is 12 residues long. Germline-derived CDR1 and CDR2 are MDHEN and SYDVKM. V lost 6 bases and J lost 7; bases outside the gene matches: 3. The CDR3 nucleotides read TGTGCCAGCAGGGGACAGGGTTTTGGCTACACCTTC. Encoded protein: CASRGQGFGYTF.

The rearrangement links TRBV9 to TRBJ2-4; 11 nucleotides match TRBD2. V dropped 3 bases and J dropped 7; count of bases not matched to a gene: 0. The V gene's germline CDR1 is SGDLS and CDR2 YYNGEE. There are 13 residues in the CDR3. The CDR3 loop is CASSASGGNIQYF. CDR3 nucleotide sequence: TGTGCCAGCAGCGCTAGCGGGGGGAACATTCAGTACTTC.

This chain joins TRBV2 and TRBJ2-7; tentative D call: TRBD2 (6 bases). The ends were cut back, 6 bases at V and 4 bases at J, with 19 bases in the middle. This CDR3 has 15 residues. CDR1 is SNHLY and CDR2 is FYNNEI in the germline V gene. In DNA, the CDR3 is TGTGCCAGCAGAGCCCCGGGGGACGCCGGGTACGAGCAGTACTTC. It codes for CASRAPGDAGYEQYF.

The rearrangement joins TRBV7-8 to TRBJ1-1, with 10 nucleotides matching TRBD1. Germline V gene data show CDR1 as SGHVS and CDR2 as FQNEAQ. This CDR3 is 15 amino acids long. Losses at the gene ends were 5 bases for V and 10 bases for J; bases not matched to a gene: 13. CDR3 protein: CASSPNRDRGFVAFF. The CDR3 region has the DNA TGTGCCAGCAGCCCGAACCGGGACAGGGGTTTTGTAGCTTTCTTT. The full variable domain, its missing parts supplied by reference TRBV7-8 and TRBJ1-1, is GAGVSQSPRYKVAKRGQDVALRCDPISGHVSLFWYQQALGQGPEFLTYFQNEAQLDKSGLPSDRFFAERPEGSVSTLKIQRTQQEDSAVYLCASSPNRDRGFVAFFGQGTRLTVV.

The V gene is TRBV11-2, the J gene TRBJ1-3; D unresolved. There are 13 residues in the CDR3. The germline V gene encodes CDR1 SGHAT and CDR2 FQNNGV. V lost 6 bases, J lost 1 base, and 7 bases lay in between. The CDR3, as DNA: TGTGCCAGCAGAATTTCGTCTGGAAACACCATATATTTT. It yields the protein CASRISSGNTIYF. Full variable domain (missing parts from reference TRBV11-2 and TRBJ1-3): EAGVAQSPRYKIIEKRQSVAFWCNPISGHATLYWYQQILGQGPKLLIQFQNNGVVDDSQLPKDRFSAERLKGVDSTLKIQPAKLEDSAVYLCASRISSGNTIYFGEGSWLTVV.